Below, one T cell receptor beta chain is given with its context. The target of this receptor is not known. No base quality values were provided; no much bigger clone lies one nucleotide off. The trial excluded patients who had a history of autoimmune disease or were on systemic immunosuppression. Peripheral blood for TCR sequencing was collected from all dose cohorts at baseline, on cycle 4 day 1, and on cycle 7 day 1. Samples came from an open-label, multicenter, first-in-human phase I dose-escalation trial of ivuxolimab. Adults with locally advanced or metastatic melanoma, renal cell, hepatocellular, or head and neck squamous cell carcinoma were enrolled in the trial. Before TCR sequencing, CD4+ T cells and CD8+ T cells from peripheral blood were sorted into separate populations. This sample is drawn from a study of OX40 agonist ivuxolimab in advanced cancers. With respect to the entire study: Ivuxolimab, which targeted the costimulatory receptor OX40 (CD134), was an agonistic, fully human IgG2 monoclonal antibody. Partial responses occurred in three dose-escalation patients: two with cutaneous melanoma and one with hepatocellular carcinoma. Peripheral TCRbeta sequencing aimed to test whether ivuxolimab altered TCR sequence diversity and caused clonal T-cell expansion. Patients were allowed to have had prior anti-PD-1, anti-PD-L1 or anti-CTLA-4 therapy, and around 43% of the dose-escalation patients had been treated with checkpoint inhibitors. Of the roughly 54 patients in dose escalation, 19 had hepatocellular carcinoma, around 15 had melanoma, 9 had renal cell carcinoma and 9 had head and neck cancer. In the dose-escalation cohort, around four fifths of patients were male, and the mean age was approximately 55 years, with a range of roughly 20 to 80. The paper describes the monotherapy dose-escalation part (N of about 57 patients) of the phase I trial of ivuxolimab. Intravenous ivuxolimab was administered to patients every 2 weeks at six dose levels: 0.01, 0.1, 0.3, 1.5, 3 and 10 mg/kg.

Genomic DNA was isolated from the sorted cells so that the TCRbeta CDR3 region could be sequenced. The immunoSEQ Assay was used to sequence the TCRbeta CDR3 regions. Here the immuneACCESS table is served through TCRdb, limited to in-frame sequences with V and J called. Missing clones are a known gap in these copies; in checked studies unresolved V genes cover under half, and the rest lacks a known reason. A total of fewer than 95,000 clones appear in this sample, 75% to 95% of them only once. The top ten constitute 0.43% of the sample. What the authors observed across the whole study: Partial responders in the 0.1-3.0 mg/kg groups had among the lowest normalized peripheral clonal expansion, especially among CD8+ T cells. Low levels of normalized T-cell clonal expansion were also shown by some nonresponding patients. Clonal expansion of both CD4+ and CD8+ blood T cells was observed from baseline to week 6 at doses 0.1 to 3.0 mg/kg. The antigen specificity of the clonally expanded peripheral T cells was not determined. After ivuxolimab, expanded clones were on average more numerous among CD8+ T cells than among CD4+ T cells.

Cut back by 5 bases and 1 base, the V and J ends lie 11 bases apart. CDR1 and CDR2, looked up from the germline V gene, are MNHNS and SASEGT. The CDR3 goes from the cysteine to the phenylalanine over 14 residues. The read is trimmed to its CDR3 DNA, 42 bases read in frame from base 1. This sequence uses TRBV6-1 and TRBJ2-5; the D region possibly corresponds to TRBD2 (6 bases align). The receptor's source is an adult with an advanced solid tumor such as melanoma, head and neck, liver or kidney cancer. The specimen was CD4+ or CD8+ T cells sorted from blood, collected in a trial of the OX40 agonist ivuxolimab. The CDR3 protein is CASSLTRSQETQYF. The DNA sequence reads TGTGCCAGCAGTCTGACTAGAAGCCAAGAGACCCAGTACTTC.